This T cell receptor beta chain originates from a study of T cell responses to AZD1222 COVID-19 vaccine. A note on this clone: Its antigen is not identified.

CDR3 length: 15 amino acids. Trimming cost V 4 bases and J 2 bases; bases outside gene matches: 5. Germline assignment: CDR1 SGHNT and CDR2 YYREEE (reference sequence). Study outcomes and limitations: Just five to seven people given AZD1222 tested seropositive at baseline.

Only in-frame clones appear in the TCRdb table, and some are missing; sequencing was by immunoSEQ multiplex PCR. Among over 60,000 clones, 80% were seen once, and the ten largest hold over 12%. The material sequenced was peripheral blood, taken 28 days after the second AZD1222 dose. The rearrangement joins TRBV5-4 to TRBJ2-3, with TRBD2 matching 9 bases. This receptor was identified in an adult who received the AZD1222 COVID-19 vaccine. This CDR3 is CASSPTSGHTDTQYF. The CDR3 region has the DNA TGTGCCAGCAGCCCGACTAGCGGACACACAGATACGCAGTATTTT.